This T cell receptor (beta chain) was documented in a study of metastatic and nonmetastatic thyroid tumors. As for the study in general: Peripheral blood and tumor or nodule samples from malignant and benign thyroid patients were compared. Findings and caveats of the study: When malignant thyroid tumors were compared with benign nodules, TCR beta diversity was reportedly significantly higher in the malignant tumors. This held in both blood and tumor samples.

As regards this clone: Its antigen is undetermined. At one of its ends the junction is not consistent with the germline gene, which may arise from a read error.

CDR3 size: 13 residues. As processed by the authors: It was from CDR3 differences across clinicopathological groups that a distant-metastasis classifier for papillary thyroid cancer was built. TCRdb reprocessed the PCR reads using MiXCR. TCRdb, not the original authors, processed these V and J calls. This sample carries 20,000 to 25,000 clones, around a fifth of them seen once, and the ten largest clones take 10% to 15%. Nobody among the patients had been given any treatment before thyroid surgery. The V gene is TRBV12-3 or TRBV12-4, the J gene TRBJ2-2; a weak D match, TRBD2 (5 bases). What was sequenced was tumor tissue. The clonotype originates from a female donor with papillary thyroid cancer or a benign thyroid nodule (not recorded which). Some clones in this sample may be carry-over from other donors' samples. CDR3 residues: CASSLTRPGELSF. DNA of the CDR3: TGTGCCAGCAGTTTGACCCGTCCCGGGGAGCTGTCTTTT.